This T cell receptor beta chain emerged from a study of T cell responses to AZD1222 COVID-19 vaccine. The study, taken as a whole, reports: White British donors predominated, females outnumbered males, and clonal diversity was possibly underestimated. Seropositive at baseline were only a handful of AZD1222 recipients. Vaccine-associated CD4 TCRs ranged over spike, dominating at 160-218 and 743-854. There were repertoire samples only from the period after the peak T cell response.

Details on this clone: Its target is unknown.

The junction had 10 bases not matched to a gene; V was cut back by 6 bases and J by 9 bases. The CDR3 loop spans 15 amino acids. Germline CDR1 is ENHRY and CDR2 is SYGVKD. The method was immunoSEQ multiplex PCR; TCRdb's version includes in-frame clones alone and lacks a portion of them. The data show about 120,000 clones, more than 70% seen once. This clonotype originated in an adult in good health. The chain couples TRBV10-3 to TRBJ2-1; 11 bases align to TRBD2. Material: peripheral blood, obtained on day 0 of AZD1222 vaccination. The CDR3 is CAIRGTSGREGEQFF. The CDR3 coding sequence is TGTGCCATCAGGGGCACTAGCGGGAGAGAGGGTGAGCAGTTCTTC.